The clone carrying this T cell receptor beta chain was detected many times. The antigen remains undetermined. The data were taken from a study of T cells after yellow fever vaccination. Study observations and caveats: Most primary-vaccination clones reappeared after the booster (more than 95% CD4, 75% to 90% CD8). Repertoires obtained by FACS sorting could include abundant clonotypes that entered as contaminants from the bulk population.

CDR3 length equals 14 residues. V gave up 2 bases and J gave up 0 bases, with 8 bases separating them. Germline CDR1 reads LGHNA; CDR2 reads YSLEER. In making TCR cDNA, 5'RACE template switching added a universal primer site and UMIs to it. TCRdb processed the 5' RACE reads anew with MiXCR; each CDR3 protein has one entry. The table lists roughly 170,000 distinct CDR3 sequences, approximately 6.2% of them singletons. This sample comprised CD4+ T cells sorted from PBMCs, obtained on the day of the first yellow fever vaccination. The rearrangement joins TRBV4-3 to TRBJ2-7; D remains unclear. The TCR comes from a young man who received the YFV17D yellow fever vaccine. CDR3 residues: CASSQQKRSYEQYF. Here the CDR3 DNA reads TGCGCCAGCAGCCAACAAAAGCGCTCCTACGAGCAGTACTTC.